The clone carrying this T cell receptor beta chain was detected a few times. The data are from a study of early T cells in non-severe SARS-CoV-2 infection. From the 5' RACE reads, TCRdb called clonotypes with MiXCR, one entry per CDR3 protein. Of about 64,000 distinct CDR3 sequences in the sample, 11% were seen once. The germline V gene has CDR1 SGHRS and CDR2 YFSETQ. Trimming cost V 7 bases and J 6 bases, with 13 bases left between them. CDR3 length: 12 residues. The clonotype comes from an adult who was a healthcare worker with PCR-confirmed SARS-CoV-2 infection or an uninfected control (not recorded which). V gene TRBV5-1 combines with J gene TRBJ1-2; weak D call: TRBD1 (5 bases). The source was whole blood, collected at baseline. The CDR3, as DNA: TGCGCCAGCCGAGACAGCGGTCATGGCTACACCTTC. Translation: CASRDSGHGYTF.